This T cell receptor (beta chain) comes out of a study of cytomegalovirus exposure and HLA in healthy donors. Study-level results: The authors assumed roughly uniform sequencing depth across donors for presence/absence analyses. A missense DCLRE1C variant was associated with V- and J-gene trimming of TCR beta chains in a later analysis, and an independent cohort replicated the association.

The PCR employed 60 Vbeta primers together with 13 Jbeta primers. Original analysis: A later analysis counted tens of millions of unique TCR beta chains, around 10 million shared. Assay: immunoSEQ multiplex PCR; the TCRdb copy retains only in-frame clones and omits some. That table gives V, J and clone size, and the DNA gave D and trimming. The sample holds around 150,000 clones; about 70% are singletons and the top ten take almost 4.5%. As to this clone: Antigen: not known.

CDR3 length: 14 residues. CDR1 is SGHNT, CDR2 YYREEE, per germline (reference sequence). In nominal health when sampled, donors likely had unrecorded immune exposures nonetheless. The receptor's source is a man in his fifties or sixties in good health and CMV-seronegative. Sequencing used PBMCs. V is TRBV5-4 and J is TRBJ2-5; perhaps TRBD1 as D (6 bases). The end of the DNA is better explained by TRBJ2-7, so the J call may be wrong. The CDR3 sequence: CASSLDRSSYEQYF. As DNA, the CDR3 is TGTGCCAGCAGCTTAGACAGGTCCTCCTACGAGCAGTACTTC.